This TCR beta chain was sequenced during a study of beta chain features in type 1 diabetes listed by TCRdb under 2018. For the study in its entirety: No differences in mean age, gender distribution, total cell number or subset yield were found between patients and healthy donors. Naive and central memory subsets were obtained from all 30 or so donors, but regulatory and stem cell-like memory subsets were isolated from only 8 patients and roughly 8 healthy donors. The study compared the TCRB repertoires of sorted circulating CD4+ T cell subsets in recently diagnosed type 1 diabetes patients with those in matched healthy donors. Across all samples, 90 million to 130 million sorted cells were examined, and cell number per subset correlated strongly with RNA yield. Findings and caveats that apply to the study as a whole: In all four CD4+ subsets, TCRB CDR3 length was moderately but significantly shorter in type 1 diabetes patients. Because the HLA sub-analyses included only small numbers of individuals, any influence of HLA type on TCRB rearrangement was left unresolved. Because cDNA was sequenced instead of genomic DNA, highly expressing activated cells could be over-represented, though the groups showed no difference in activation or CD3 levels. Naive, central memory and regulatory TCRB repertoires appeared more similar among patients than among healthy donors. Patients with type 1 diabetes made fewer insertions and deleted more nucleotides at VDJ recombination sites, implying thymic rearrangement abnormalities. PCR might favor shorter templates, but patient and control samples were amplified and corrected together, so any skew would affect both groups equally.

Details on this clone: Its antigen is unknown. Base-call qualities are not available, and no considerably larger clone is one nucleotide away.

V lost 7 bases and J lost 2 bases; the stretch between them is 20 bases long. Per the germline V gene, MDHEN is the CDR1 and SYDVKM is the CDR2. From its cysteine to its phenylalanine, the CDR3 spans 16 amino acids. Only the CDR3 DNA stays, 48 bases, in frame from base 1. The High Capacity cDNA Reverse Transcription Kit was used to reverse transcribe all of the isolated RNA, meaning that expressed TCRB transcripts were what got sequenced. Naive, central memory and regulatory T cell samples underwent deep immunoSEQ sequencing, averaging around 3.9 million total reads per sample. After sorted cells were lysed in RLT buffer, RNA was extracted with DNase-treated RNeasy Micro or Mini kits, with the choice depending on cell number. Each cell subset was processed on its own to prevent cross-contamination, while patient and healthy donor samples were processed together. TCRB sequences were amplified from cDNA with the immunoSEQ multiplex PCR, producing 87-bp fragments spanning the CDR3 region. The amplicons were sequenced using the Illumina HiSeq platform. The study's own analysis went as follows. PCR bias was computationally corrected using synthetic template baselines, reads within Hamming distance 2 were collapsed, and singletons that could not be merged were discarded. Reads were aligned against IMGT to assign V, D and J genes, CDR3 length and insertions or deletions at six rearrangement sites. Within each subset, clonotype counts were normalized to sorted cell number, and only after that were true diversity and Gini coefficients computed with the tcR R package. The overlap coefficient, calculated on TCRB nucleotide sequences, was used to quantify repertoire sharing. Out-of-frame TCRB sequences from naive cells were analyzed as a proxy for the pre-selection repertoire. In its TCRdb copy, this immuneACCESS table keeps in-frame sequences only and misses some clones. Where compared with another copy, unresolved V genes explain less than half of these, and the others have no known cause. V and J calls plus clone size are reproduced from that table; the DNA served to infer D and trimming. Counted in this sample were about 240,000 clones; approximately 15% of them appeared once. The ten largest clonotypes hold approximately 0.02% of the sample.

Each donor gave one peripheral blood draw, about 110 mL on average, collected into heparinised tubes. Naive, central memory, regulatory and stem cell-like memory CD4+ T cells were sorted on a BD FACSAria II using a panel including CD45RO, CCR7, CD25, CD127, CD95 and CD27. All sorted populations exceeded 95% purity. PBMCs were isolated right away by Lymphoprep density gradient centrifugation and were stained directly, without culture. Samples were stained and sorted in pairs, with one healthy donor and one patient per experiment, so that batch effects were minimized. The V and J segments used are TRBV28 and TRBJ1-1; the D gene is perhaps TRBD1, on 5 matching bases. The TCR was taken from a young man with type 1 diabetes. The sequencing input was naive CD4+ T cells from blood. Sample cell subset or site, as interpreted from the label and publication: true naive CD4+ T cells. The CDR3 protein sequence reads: CASTLRRGYGNTEAFF. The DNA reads TGTGCCAGCACACTCAGACGGGGGTACGGTAACACTGAAGCTTTCTTT.